This T cell receptor (beta chain) stems from a study of a mutant IDH1 vaccine in newly diagnosed glioma. The sample's time point: baseline, week 1 (first vaccination visit). Treatment in this sample: pre-vaccination baseline after standard-of-care therapy. TCRdb's table, derived via immunoSEQ multiplex PCR, lists solely in-frame clones and lacks some. This repertoire shows some 61,000 clones, just over 85% found once; its top ten account for over 2.5%. Trimming pared 2 bases from V and 1 base from J, leaving 13 bases between. Germline assignment: CDR1 MGHRA and CDR2 YSYEKL. This CDR3 has 16 amino acids.

Sample: PBMCs, taken from a glioma patient treated with radiotherapy, temozolomide or both. The chain employs TRBV4-1 and TRBJ2-3, with D perhaps TRBD2 (5 bases). The TCR sequence derives from a young man with glioma. The CDR3 reads CASSQTGIGGTDTQYF. CDR3 nucleotides: TGCGCCAGCAGCCAAACGGGAATCGGGGGCACAGATACGCAGTATTTT.